These 15 T cell receptor beta chains originate from one sample sequenced in a study of identical twins. A single record per CDR3 protein comes from TCRdb applying MiXCR to the 5' RACE reads. The top ten clones hold around 1.5% of a sample with some 900,000 distinct CDR3 sequences, more than 9% of them seen once. The same sample was also studied in work on yellow fever vaccine responses in identical twins.

The sequenced sample consisted of PBMCs. All receptors derive from a woman in her late teens or twenties in good health.

This clonotype was seen at least ten times. The CDR3 coding sequence is TGTGCCAGCAGCCCTTCGGGGGGGCAAGCTTTCTTT. Its protein is CASSPSGGQAFF. This chain uses TRBV12-3 or TRBV12-4 with TRBJ1-1, with D possibly matching TRBD1 (6 bases). Trimming cost V 6 bases and J 9 bases, with 14 bases left between them. The CDR3 extends over 12 amino acids.

Many counts were recorded for this clonotype. V gene TRBV12-3 or TRBV12-4 combines with J gene TRBJ2-2, with TRBD2 matching over 13 bases. There are 15 residues in the CDR3. Trimming took 8 bases from V and 5 from J; bases not matched to a gene: 5. The CDR3 region is CASDGTSGITGELFF. The DNA of the CDR3 is TGTGCCAGCGATGGGACTAGCGGGATTACCGGGGAGCTGTTTTTT.

This chain links TRBV7-9 with TRBJ2-7, with no clear D. The CDR3 sequence is 16 residues long. Germline loops: CDR1 SEHNR, CDR2 FQNEAQ (reference sequence). Trimming stripped 4 bases from V and 0 bases from J, with 16 bases between. CDR3 in DNA: TGTGCCAGCAGCTCAAGCACCACACTCCACTCCTACGAGCAGTACTTC. Translated, it gives CASSSSTTLHSYEQYF.

This chain connects TRBV10-3 to TRBJ2-2; D is possibly TRBD2 (5 bases). The CDR3 length is 12 residues. From germline, CDR1 is ENHRY and CDR2 SYGVKD. Between the trimmed V and J ends, which lost 8 bases and 5 bases, there was a span of 9 bases. CDR3 DNA sequence: TGTGCCATCGGGCCGGGGACCGGGGAGCTGTTTTTT. Translating it yields CAIGPGTGELFF.

A few counts support this clonotype. The chain uses TRBV24-1 and TRBJ2-1; D may match TRBD1 or TRBD2 (6 bases each). Between the trimmed V and J ends, which lost 5 bases and 3 bases, there was a span of 19 bases. The CDR3 is 17 amino acids. Germline CDR1 reads KGHDR; CDR2 reads SFDVKD. The CDR3 coding sequence is TGTGCCACCAGTGGGAGGGGGATTAAACAGGGCTACAATGAGCAGTTCTTC. Its translation is CATSGRGIKQGYNEQFF.

This clonotype was recorded a few times. The CDR3 is CATRGGATAEAFF. CDR3 DNA: TGTGCCACCAGAGGGGGGGCCACGGCTGAAGCTTTCTTT. The chain has TRBV24-1 and TRBJ1-1; D is possibly TRBD1 (6 bases). V dropped 7 bases and J dropped 6 bases, with 14 bases sitting between them. This CDR3 contains 13 residues. In germline, CDR1 is KGHDR, CDR2 SFDVKD.

This chain joins TRBV25-1 and TRBJ2-2; either TRBD1 or TRBD2 may supply D (6 bases each). The germline gives CDR1 MGHDK, CDR2 SYGVNS. Trimming cost V 9 bases and J 4 bases, with 18 bases left between them. The CDR3 is 15 residues long. This CDR3 reads CASKKGGEVTGELFF. In nucleotides, the CDR3 is TGTGCCAGTAAAAAGGGGGGCGAGGTCACCGGGGAGCTGTTTTTT.

This clonotype was recorded many times. This chain connects TRBV12-3 or TRBV12-4 to TRBJ2-2; 13 nucleotides align to TRBD2. V was clipped by 6 bases and J by 0 bases; unmatched bases: 10. The CDR3 covers 19 residues. As DNA, the CDR3 is TGTGCCAGCAGGGGGAGGGGACTAGCGGGACTCGCGAACACCGGGGAGCTGTTTTTT. It yields the protein CASRGRGLAGLANTGELFF.

The CDR3 protein is CASSELPGLVTEAFF. The CDR3 region has the DNA TGTGCCAGCAGTGAACTCCCAGGGTTGGTCACTGAAGCTTTCTTT. The V call is TRBV6-1, the J call TRBJ1-1, with D maybe TRBD1 (5 bases). V dropped 2 bases and J dropped 4 bases, with 14 bases sitting between them. Germline lookup yields CDR1 MNHNS and CDR2 SASEGT. The CDR3 sequence is 15 residues long.

Many counts were recorded for this clonotype. CDR3 sequence reads: CASSELNSNQPQHF. The CDR3 DNA sequence: TGTGCCAGCAGTGAACTAAATAGCAATCAGCCCCAGCATTTT. V is TRBV25-1 and J is TRBJ1-5, with no clear D. Trimming cost V 2 bases and J 0 bases, with 5 bases left between them. CDR3 size: 14 residues. Germline lookup yields CDR1 MGHDK and CDR2 SYGVNS.

This clonotype has a count of ten or more. The chain links TRBV18 to TRBJ2-5; D gene uncertain. The CDR3 covers 12 residues. Trimming removed 3 bases at V and 5 bases at J, with 7 bases between. Germline V lookup: CDR1 KGHSH, CDR2 LQKENI. DNA of the CDR3: TGTGCCAGCTCACCGTTCGGCGAGACCCAGTACTTC. Translated, it gives CASSPFGETQYF. Complete variable domain (other parts from reference TRBV18 and TRBJ2-5): NAGVMQNPRHLVRRRGQEARLRCSPMKGHSHVYWYRQLPEEGLKFMVYLQKENIIDESGMPKERFSAEFPKEGPSILRIQQVVRGDSAAYFCASSPFGETQYFGPGTRLLVL.

This clonotype was seen a few times. The chain recombines TRBV5-1 with TRBJ1-1; D possibly corresponds to TRBD1 (5 bases). V was trimmed by 4 bases and J by 6 bases, leaving 25 bases between them. CDR1 is SGHRS and CDR2 is YFSETQ in the germline V gene. The CDR3 contains 17 residues. The CDR3, as DNA: TGCGCCAGCAGCCAAGCCGGGGGGGGTTTAAATCTGGCTGAAGCTTTCTTT. Protein: CASSQAGGGLNLAEAFF.

This clonotype has a count of ten or more. The V call is TRBV5-1, the J call TRBJ2-2; D ambiguous. Germline-derived CDR1 and CDR2 are SGHRS and YFSETQ. The V end was cut by 0 bases, the J end by 3 bases, with 9 bases between. This CDR3 comprises 15 residues. The CDR3 spells CASSLVESDTGELFF. The CDR3 DNA is TGCGCCAGCAGCTTGGTAGAGTCCGACACCGGGGAGCTGTTTTTT. The variable domain in full, with the rest retrieved from reference TRBV5-1 and TRBJ2-2, is KAGVTQTPRYLIKTRGQQVTLSCSPISGHRSVSWYQQTPGQGLQFLFEYFSETQRNKGNFPGRFSGRQFSNSRSEMNVSTLELGDSALYLCASSLVESDTGELFFGEGSRLTVL.

Only a few counts were recorded for this clonotype. The chain uses TRBV6-1 and TRBJ2-4; D may be TRBD2 (5 bases). The CDR3 length is 17 residues. With 2 bases removed from V and 0 bases from J, the gap between germline ends came to 14 bases. Per germline, CDR1 MNHNS and CDR2 SASEGT. The DNA of the CDR3 is TGTGCCAGCAGTGAATCCCCTAGGGAGCTAGCCAAAAACATTCAGTACTTC. This gives the protein CASSESPRELAKNIQYF.

This chain uses TRBV7-9 with TRBJ2-3, with 7 bases lining up with TRBD1. V lost 5 bases and J lost 2; bases outside the gene matches: 4. CDR1 is SEHNR, CDR2 FQNEAQ, per germline (reference sequence). CDR3 length: 14 residues. The DNA of the CDR3 is TGTGCCAGCAGCGCCGGACAGGCCACAGATACGCAGTATTTT. Protein: CASSAGQATDTQYF. Based on the CDR3 plus reference TRBV7-9 and TRBJ2-3, the full variable domain is DTGVSQNPRHKITKRGQNVTFRCDPISEHNRLYWYRQTLGQGPEFLTYFQNEAQLEKSRLLSDRFSAERPKGSFSTLEIQRTEQGDSAMYLCASSAGQATDTQYFGPGTRLTVL.